Listed below are T cell receptor beta chains from one sample, sequenced in a study of cytomegalovirus exposure and HLA in healthy donors. Produced via immunoSEQ multiplex PCR; TCRdb's table is partial and in-frame only. There are some 220,000 clones in the sample; around 89% occur only once, and around 1% lies in the top ten. Material: PBMCs. These receptors were collected from a woman under 30 in good health and CMV-seronegative. Both conserved end residues are part of each CDR3. The order of the fields is D gene, J gene, clone size, V gene, CDR3 DNA, CDR3 protein. D genes are given only for firm matches. Some rows have no size entry. The others give once, few or many, or a class for an expanded clone.

D: TRBD2
J: TRBJ2-4
size: -
V: TRBV19
DNA: TGTGCCAGTAGTATAGGAGCTAGCGGGATCCCAAACATTCAGTACTTC
CDR3: CASSIGASGIPNIQYF

D: -
J: TRBJ2-3
size: -
V: TRBV5-7
DNA: TGTGCCAGCAGCTTGACCCGAACTAGCACAGATACGCAGTATTTT
CDR3: CASSLTRTSTDTQYF

D: TRBD2
J: TRBJ2-3
size: -
V: TRBV30
DNA: TGTGCCTGGAGGGAGGGGTGGGGAGGGGCAGATACGCAGTATTTT
CDR3: CAWREGWGGADTQYF

D: TRBD1
J: TRBJ2-5
size: -
V: TRBV27
DNA: TGTGCCAGCAAGACAGGGAAGGAGACCCAGTACTTC
CDR3: CASKTGKETQYF

D: -
J: TRBJ1-3
size: -
V: TRBV19
DNA: TGTGCCAGTCGTCCTCAGGGCTCTGGAAACACCATATATTTT
CDR3: CASRPQGSGNTIYF

D: -
J: TRBJ2-7
size: -
V: TRBV27
DNA: TGTGCCAGCAGTTTAGGTGAAGGCAGGCAGCAGTACTTC
CDR3: CASSLGEGRQQYF

D: -
J: TRBJ1-1
size: -
V: TRBV27
DNA: TGTGCCAGCAGTTTAGTTCAGCACAGAGGGGGCACTGAAGCTTTCTTT
CDR3: CASSLVQHRGGTEAFF

D: -
J: TRBJ2-7
size: -
V: TRBV9
DNA: TGTGCCAGCAGCGTTTCGGGAGTCGGCGAGCAGTACTTC
CDR3: CASSVSGVGEQYF

D: -
J: TRBJ2-5
size: few
V: TRBV18
DNA: TGTGCCAGCTCACAAAATCAGGGGGGAAGTGAGACCCAGTACTTC
CDR3: CASSQNQGGSETQYF

D: -
J: TRBJ1-5
size: -
V: TRBV30
DNA: TGTGCCTGGGAAAAGGAGAGCAATCAGCCCCAGCATTTT
CDR3: CAWEKESNQPQHF

D: TRBD1
J: TRBJ1-6
size: -
V: TRBV7-9
DNA: TGTGCCAGCAGCTACGAGACAGGGGTCTCACCCCTCCACTTT
CDR3: CASSYETGVSPLHF

D: -
J: TRBJ2-7
size: -
V: TRBV7-8
DNA: TGTGCCAGCAGCATGAGAACAGTCTACGAGCAGTACTTC
CDR3: CASSMRTVYEQYF

D: TRBD2
J: TRBJ2-7
size: -
V: TRBV5-1
DNA: TGCGCCAGCAGCTTGGCCGCAAGGACTAGCGGGATAGCATACGAGCAGTACTTC
CDR3: CASSLAARTSGIAYEQYF

D: TRBD2
J: TRBJ2-3
size: few
V: TRBV4-3
DNA: TGCGCCAGCAGCCATTGGGACTATACGGGGGCAGATACGCAGTATTTT
CDR3: CASSHWDYTGADTQYF

D: -
J: TRBJ2-1
size: -
V: TRBV6-5
DNA: TGTGCCAGCAGTTATATGAATGAGCAGTTCTTC
CDR3: CASSYMNEQFF

D: -
J: TRBJ2-7
size: -
V: TRBV27
DNA: TGTGCCAGCAAATCTTCCGGGGGATTTTCCTACGAGCAGTACTTC
CDR3: CASKSSGGFSYEQYF

D: -
J: TRBJ1-1
size: -
V: TRBV7-2
DNA: TGTGCCAGCAGCTTAGGTGGCGGTTTCACTGAAGCTTTCTTT
CDR3: CASSLGGGFTEAFF

D: TRBD1
J: TRBJ2-5
size: -
V: TRBV7-2
DNA: TGTGCCAGCAGCTTAGTAGGGACAGGGGGCGTTCGAGAGACCCAGTACTTC
CDR3: CASSLVGTGGVRETQYF

D: -
J: TRBJ2-5
size: -
V: TRBV29-1
DNA: TGCAGCGCTACAGGGATCCAAGAGACCCAGTACTTC
CDR3: CSATGIQETQYF

D: TRBD1
J: TRBJ2-7
size: -
V: TRBV13
DNA: TGTGCCAGCAGCTTATCGAGGGACAGGGCCTCTTACGAGCAGTACTTC
CDR3: CASSLSRDRASYEQYF

D: -
J: TRBJ2-7
size: -
V: TRBV4-3
DNA: TGCGCCAGCAGCCAAGATGGGAGCAGGAGCTACGAGCAGTACTTC
CDR3: CASSQDGSRSYEQYF

D: -
J: TRBJ2-7
size: -
V: TRBV4-2
DNA: TGTGCCAGCAGCCAAGACCTGTCTAAGCAGTACTTC
CDR3: CASSQDLSKQYF

D: TRBD2
J: TRBJ2-1
size: few
V: TRBV7-2
DNA: TGTGCCAGCAGCCAGGGACTAGCTTCCTACAATGAGCAGTTCTTC
CDR3: CASSQGLASYNEQFF

D: TRBD1
J: TRBJ1-1
size: -
V: TRBV18
DNA: TGTGCCAGCTCACTCGTCGGACCGGGACAGGGTTTCCCGTTTACTGAAGCTTTCTTT
CDR3: CASSLVGPGQGFPFTEAFF

D: -
J: TRBJ2-7
size: once
V: TRBV7-2
DNA: TGTGCCAGCAGCAACGGCGGAGCGGGCTTAGCCTACGAGCAGTACTTC
CDR3: CASSNGGAGLAYEQYF

D: TRBD2
J: TRBJ2-7
size: once
V: TRBV7-2
DNA: TGTGCCAGCAGCCCTCGTATCATAGCGGGCCGCTCCTACGAGCAGTACTTC
CDR3: CASSPRIIAGRSYEQYF

D: -
J: TRBJ1-4
size: once
V: TRBV5-4
DNA: TGTGCCAGCAGCCTACGACGGGCAACTAATGAAAAACTGTTTTTT
CDR3: CASSLRRATNEKLFF

D: -
J: TRBJ1-4
size: -
V: TRBV6-1
DNA: TGTGCCAGCAGAGAACAGGGTACGCGTGCTGAAAAACTGTTTTTT
CDR3: CASREQGTRAEKLFF

D: TRBD1
J: TRBJ1-2
size: -
V: TRBV27
DNA: TGTGCCAGCACCACGACAGGGGGGGACTATGGCTACACCTTC
CDR3: CASTTTGGDYGYTF

D: TRBD1
J: TRBJ2-7
size: -
V: TRBV18
DNA: TGTGCCAGCTCAGCACAGGGGGCCTACGAGCAGTACTTC
CDR3: CASSAQGAYEQYF

D: TRBD1
J: TRBJ1-2
size: -
V: TRBV4-3
DNA: TGCGCCAGCAGCCAAGACGGACAGGGGCGGGTTGGCTACACCTTC
CDR3: CASSQDGQGRVGYTF

D: -
J: TRBJ1-1
size: -
V: TRBV11-2
DNA: TGTGCCACCGGAGGGGTGAGTCGCACTGAAGCTTTCTTT
CDR3: CATGGVSRTEAFF

D: TRBD1
J: TRBJ1-5
size: -
V: TRBV11-2
DNA: TGTGCCAGCCCGGGAACAGGGGGCTGCAATCAGCCCCAGCATTTT
CDR3: CASPGTGGCNQPQHF

D: -
J: TRBJ2-1
size: once
V: TRBV25-1
DNA: TGTGCCAGCCGCCAGGGGACATTCAATGAGCAGTTCTTC
CDR3: CASRQGTFNEQFF

D: TRBD1
J: TRBJ1-2
size: -
V: TRBV19
DNA: TGTGCCAGTAGCCTCCCGGGACAGCCCCTTGGAGGCTACACCTTC
CDR3: CASSLPGQPLGGYTF

D: TRBD1
J: TRBJ1-1
size: -
V: TRBV6-5
DNA: TGTGCCAGCAGTTACGATGGGACAGGGCTGAACACTGAAGCTTTCTTT
CDR3: CASSYDGTGLNTEAFF

D: TRBD1
J: TRBJ2-5
size: -
V: TRBV9
DNA: TGTGCCAGCAGCCCATGGGACAGCCAAGAGACCCAGTACTTC
CDR3: CASSPWDSQETQYF

D: TRBD2
J: TRBJ2-5
size: -
V: TRBV7-2
DNA: TGTGCCAGCAGCCTTAGCGGGAGCAGCCAAGAGACCCAGTACTTC
CDR3: CASSLSGSSQETQYF

D: -
J: TRBJ2-3
size: -
V: TRBV27
DNA: TGTGCCAGCAGTTTAAATTCCCTGGGCCCAGATACGCAGTATTTT
CDR3: CASSLNSLGPDTQYF

D: -
J: TRBJ1-5
size: -
V: TRBV6-5
DNA: TGTGCCAGCAGTTACAGAGATAGCAATCAGCCCCAGCATTTT
CDR3: CASSYRDSNQPQHF

D: -
J: TRBJ2-7
size: -
V: TRBV7-9
DNA: TGTGCCAGCAGCCCTTCGCAGGGGGGTCGTTTCTACGAGCAGTACTTC
CDR3: CASSPSQGGRFYEQYF

D: -
J: TRBJ2-4
size: -
V: TRBV18
DNA: TGTGCCAGCTCACCAGGTAGAGAAAACATTCAGTACTTC
CDR3: CASSPGRENIQYF

D: -
J: TRBJ2-1
size: -
V: TRBV9
DNA: TGTGCCAGCAGCGTAGATAGGAGTGAGCAGTTCTTC
CDR3: CASSVDRSEQFF

D: TRBD1
J: TRBJ2-5
size: -
V: TRBV30
DNA: TGTGCCTGGAGTGGTCGCACCGTTGGACAGGCCCAAGAGACCCAGTACTTC
CDR3: CAWSGRTVGQAQETQYF

D: -
J: TRBJ2-1
size: few
V: TRBV2
DNA: TGTGCCAGCAGCGGGATTTCCTACAATGAGCAGTTCTTC
CDR3: CASSGISYNEQFF

D: -
J: TRBJ2-7
size: -
V: TRBV19
DNA: TGTGCCAGCGCACCCTTCACCCCCTGGGAAGGAGGAGTGGTCCACGAGCAGTACTTC
CDR3: CASAPFTPWEGGVVHEQYF

D: TRBD2
J: TRBJ2-3
size: -
V: TRBV6-1
DNA: TGTGCCAGCATTCGGGGGGACGGCACAGATACGCAGTATTTT
CDR3: CASIRGDGTDTQYF

D: -
J: TRBJ1-4
size: -
V: TRBV5-6
DNA: TGTGCCAGCAGCTTGTCCAGTAATGAAAAACTGTTTTTT
CDR3: CASSLSSNEKLFF

D: -
J: TRBJ2-2
size: -
V: TRBV29-1
DNA: TGCAGCGTTGCCGGGAACACCGGGGAGCTGTTTTTT
CDR3: CSVAGNTGELFF